The sequence of this T cell receptor (beta chain) was determined in a study of CD8 T cells in ankylosing spondylitis. Study observations and caveats: Seemingly characteristic of ankylosing spondylitis blood was a TCR beta motif consisting of roughly 8 highly homologous variants. Relatively scarce in peripheral blood, disease-linked clones were CD8+. Certain motif variants had earlier been reported in reactive arthritis synovial fluid and blood.

Per the germline V gene, CDR1 is ENHRY and CDR2 is SYGVKD. This CDR3 region has 14 residues. V lost 7 bases to trimming and J lost 1 base, with 11 bases between them. TCRdb analysed the 5' RACE reads with MiXCR anew, one entry per CDR3 protein. This sample has some 250,000 distinct CDR3 sequences, with around 11% found just once. This clonotype was seen many times. Its antigen remains unknown. Sequenced sample: blood, either unsorted or a sorted T cell fraction (not recorded which). V is TRBV10-3 and J is TRBJ1-3; D is ambiguous. This TCR derives from a male donor with ankylosing spondylitis or in good health (not recorded which). The CDR3 region has the DNA TGTGCCATCAACCAGGATTCTTCTGGAAACACCATATATTTT. This translates into CAINQDSSGNTIYF.